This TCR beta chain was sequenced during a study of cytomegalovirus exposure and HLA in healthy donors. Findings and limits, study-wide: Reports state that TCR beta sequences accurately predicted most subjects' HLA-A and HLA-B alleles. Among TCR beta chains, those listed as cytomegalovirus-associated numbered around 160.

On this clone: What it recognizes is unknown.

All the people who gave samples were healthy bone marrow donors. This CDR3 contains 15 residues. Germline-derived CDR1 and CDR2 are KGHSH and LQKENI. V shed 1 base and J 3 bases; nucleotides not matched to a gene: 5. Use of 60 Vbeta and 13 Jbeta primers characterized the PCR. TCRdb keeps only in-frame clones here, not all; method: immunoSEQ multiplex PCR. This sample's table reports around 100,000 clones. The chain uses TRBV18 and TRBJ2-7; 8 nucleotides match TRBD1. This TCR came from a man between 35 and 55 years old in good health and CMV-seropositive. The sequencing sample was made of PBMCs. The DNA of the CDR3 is TGTGCCAGCTCACCACAACCAGGGGGCTTCTACGAGCAGTACTTC. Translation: CASSPQPGGFYEQYF.